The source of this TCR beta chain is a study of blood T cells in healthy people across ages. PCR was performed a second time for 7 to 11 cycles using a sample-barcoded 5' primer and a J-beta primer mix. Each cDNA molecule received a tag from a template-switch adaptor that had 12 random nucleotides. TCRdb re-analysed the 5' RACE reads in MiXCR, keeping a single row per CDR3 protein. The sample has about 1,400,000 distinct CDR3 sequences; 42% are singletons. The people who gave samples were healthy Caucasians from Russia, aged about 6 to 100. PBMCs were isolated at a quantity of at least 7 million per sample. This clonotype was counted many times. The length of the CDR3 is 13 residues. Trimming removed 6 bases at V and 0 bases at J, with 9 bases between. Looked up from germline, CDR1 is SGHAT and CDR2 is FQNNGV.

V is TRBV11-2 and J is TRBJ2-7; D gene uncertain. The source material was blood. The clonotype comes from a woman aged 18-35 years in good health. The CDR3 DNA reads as TGTGCCAGCAGTCTTGGACGCTCCTACGAGCAGTACTTC. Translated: CASSLGRSYEQYF.